These 31 T cell receptor beta chains share one sample of origin, sequenced in a study of shared clonotypes between healthy human individuals. Method: immunoSEQ multiplex PCR; TCRdb's copy keeps in-frame clones and lacks some. The repertoire holds 1 million to 1.2 million clones, with around three quarters as singletons. The sample taken for sequencing was memory CD4+ T cells from PBMCs. Subset specified: CD45RA-negative fraction. These receptors were taken from a young man in good health. Some clones in this sample may be carry-over from other donors' samples.

This clone came up many times. V usage is TRBV7-2 and J usage is TRBJ2-7; a weak D match, TRBD2 (6 bases). Trimming left V 5 bases short and J 2 bases short, with 16 bases between. The CDR3 totals 15 residues. Germline CDR1 and CDR2: SGHTA and FQGNSA. The CDR3, as DNA: TGTGCCAGCAGCCCTTTTAGCGGAGCCGCCTACGAGCAGTACTTC. Encoded protein: CASSPFSGAAYEQYF.

This clone has a single count. The rearrangement joins TRBV5-1 to TRBJ1-1; 7 positions agree with TRBD1. The V segment lost 1 base and the J segment 1 base; nucleotides outside the gene matches: 4. This CDR3 region has 15 residues. CDR1 and CDR2 (germline): SGHRS, YFSETQ. This CDR3 reads CASSLIEGANTEAFF. CDR3 nucleotides: TGCGCCAGCAGCTTGATCGAGGGGGCGAACACTGAAGCTTTCTTT. The entire variable domain, with the rest obtained from reference TRBV5-1 and TRBJ1-1, is as follows: KAGVTQTPRYLIKTRGQQVTLSCSPISGHRSVSWYQQTPGQGLQFLFEYFSETQRNKGNFPGRFSGRQFSNSRSEMNVSTLELGDSALYLCASSLIEGANTEAFFGQGTRLTVV.

The chain combines TRBV2 with TRBJ1-2, with D possibly being TRBD1 (5 bases). CDR3 size: 14 residues. Trimming shortened V by 7 bases and J by 4 bases, and 16 bases separated the two germline ends. Per germline, CDR1 SNHLY and CDR2 FYNNEI. The CDR3 DNA sequence: TGTGCCAGCACCCCGCTGGGGGTTGGCTATGGCTACACCTTC. Translating it yields CASTPLGVGYGYTF.

This chain links TRBV7-3 with TRBJ2-2, with TRBD2 matching 12 bases. Per the germline V gene, CDR1 is SGHTA and CDR2 is FQGTGA. The CDR3 spans 18 residues. V gave up 5 bases and J gave up 7 bases; unmatched junction bases: 14. CDR3 region: CASSPSPSGRAFGGELFF. The CDR3 coding sequence is TGTGCCAGCAGCCCCTCCCCTAGCGGGAGGGCCTTTGGCGGGGAGCTGTTTTTT.

This chain connects TRBV18 to TRBJ2-5; unclear D gene. Deletions cut 0 bases from V and 4 bases from J, with 12 bases between. The CDR3 contains 15 residues. The germline CDR1 and CDR2 sequences are KGHSH and LQKENI. The CDR3 region is CASSPPFLQRETQYF. The CDR3 nucleotides read TGTGCCAGCTCACCACCATTCTTACAGAGAGAGACCCAGTACTTC.

V and J are TRBV6-6 and TRBJ1-1; D gene uncertain. Between the trimmed V and J ends, which lost 6 bases and 4 bases, there was a span of 9 bases. The CDR3 covers 12 residues. The germline V gene has CDR1 MNHNY and CDR2 SVGAGI (reference sequence). CDR3 DNA: TGTGCCAGCAGAATGGGTGGCACTGAAGCTTTCTTT. It is translated as CASRMGGTEAFF.

The V gene is TRBV2, the J gene TRBJ1-5; 8 bases are shared with TRBD1. This CDR3 is built from 14 residues. Unmatched junction bases numbered 7, after V lost 6 bases and J lost 6 bases. Per the germline V gene, CDR1 is SNHLY and CDR2 is FYNNEI. The CDR3 protein is CASSRTGRGQPQHF. The CDR3 region has the DNA TGTGCCAGCAGCCGGACAGGGCGGGGTCAGCCCCAGCATTTT.

In DNA, the CDR3 is TGTGCCAGCAGCCAAGATTGGACTAGCGGGAGCGGCTACAATGAGCAGTTCTTC. It codes for CASSQDWTSGSGYNEQFF. The chain couples TRBV4-2 to TRBJ2-1; 13 nucleotides match TRBD2. From germline, CDR1 is LGHNA and CDR2 YNFKEQ. This CDR3 is built from 18 residues. V dropped 0 bases and J dropped 3; count of bases not matched to a gene: 5.

The V gene is TRBV6-1, the J gene TRBJ2-7; 10 bases line up with TRBD1. The CDR3 consists of 15 residues. V shed 4 bases and J 5 bases; nucleotides not matched to a gene: 8. Germline V gene lookup returns CDR1 MNHNS and CDR2 SASEGT. CDR3 sequence (DNA): TGTGCCAGCAGTGGCCACGGGACAGGGGTCGACGAGCAGTACTTC. Its protein is CASSGHGTGVDEQYF.

The rearrangement uses TRBV6-5 and TRBJ1-5; TRBD1 matches at 9 bases. The CDR3 is 14 residues long. From germline, CDR1 is MNHEY and CDR2 SVGAGI. The ends lost 6 bases at V and 7 bases at J; junction bases unmatched: 7. CDR3 DNA sequence: TGTGCCAGCAGGACAGGGGGAGCACACCAGCCCCAGCATTTT. It yields the protein CASRTGGAHQPQHF.

The rearrangement uses TRBV7-2 and TRBJ1-5, with a weak D call TRBD1 (5 bases). The CDR3 length is 14 residues. Trimming stripped 2 bases from V and 13 bases from J, with 18 bases between. Germline V gene data show CDR1 as SGHTA and CDR2 as FQGNSA. DNA for the CDR3: TGTGCCAGCAGCTTACAGGGACTCGGATACGGTCAGCATTTT. Translation: CASSLQGLGYGQHF.

The chain is built from TRBV6-1 and TRBJ2-1; the match to TRBD2 covers 7 bases. Germline values: CDR1 MNHNS, CDR2 SASEGT. The CDR3 runs to 15 residues. After removal of 6 bases from V and 6 bases from J, the junction contained 11 bases not matched to a gene. CDR3 in amino acids: CASSKGTNNINEQFF. CDR3 bases: TGTGCCAGCAGCAAAGGGACTAACAATATCAATGAGCAGTTCTTC.

The V and J genes are TRBV12-2 and TRBJ2-7; TRBD2 is the table's D call and was not checked against the DNA. TRBV12-2 represents a pseudogene. This CDR3 comprises 16 residues. The CDR3 nucleotides are TGTGCAAGTCGCCTACGTACTAGCGGGAGGCCTCACGAGCAGTACTTC. Its protein is CASRLRTSGRPHEQYF.

This clone occurred once. The chain uses TRBV29-1 and TRBJ1-1, with a weak D call TRBD1 (6 bases). Germline CDR1 reads SQVTM; CDR2 reads ANQGSEA. V shed 7 bases and J shed 6 bases, with 24 bases lying between them. The CDR3 consists of 15 residues. The CDR3 sequence: CSAIGTGKLAAEAFF. The CDR3 DNA sequence: TGCAGCGCTATAGGTACAGGGAAGTTGGCTGCTGAAGCTTTCTTT.

This rearrangement joins TRBV28 to TRBJ1-2; D gene unclear. Deletions cut 6 bases from V and 2 bases from J, with 13 bases between. The CDR3 contains 14 residues. Germline CDR1 and CDR2: MDHEN and SYDVKM. The DNA for the CDR3 is TGTGCCAGCAGCACCTCCGTCGGAAACTATGGCTACACCTTC. It codes for CASSTSVGNYGYTF.

This chain uses TRBV6-1 with TRBJ1-1; D is ambiguous. The CDR3 contains 10 residues. Germline CDR1 MNHNS, CDR2 SASEGT. Deletions cut 9 bases from V and 8 bases from J, with 10 bases between. The DNA of the CDR3 is TGTGCCAGGAGCCGGGTAGAAGCTTTCTTT. This gives the protein CARSRVEAFF.

This rearrangement joins TRBV19 to TRBJ2-5, with 11 bases aligning to TRBD2. CDR1 is LNHDA, CDR2 SQIVND, per germline (reference sequence). This CDR3 is 15 amino acids long. Trimming removed 5 bases from V and 5 bases from J; junction bases left unmatched: 7. The CDR3 bases are TGTGCCAGTAGTTTCCGACTAGCGGGAAGGGAGACCCAGTACTTC. Translation: CASSFRLAGRETQYF.

The chain has TRBV19 and TRBJ2-5; possibly TRBD2 for D (5 bases). This CDR3 region has 14 residues. Trimming left V 3 bases short and J 4 bases short, with 12 bases between. From germline, CDR1 is LNHDA and CDR2 SQIVND (reference sequence). The CDR3 here is CASSMRVSPETQYF. CDR3 nucleotide sequence: TGTGCCAGTAGTATGAGGGTATCCCCAGAGACCCAGTACTTC.

This clone showed up just once. This chain uses TRBV6-1 with TRBJ2-1, with 11 positions matching TRBD1. The junction had 6 bases not matched to a gene; V was cut back by 6 bases and J by 5 bases. Germline values: CDR1 MNHNS, CDR2 SASEGT. CDR3 length equals 15 residues. The CDR3 loop reads CASRSWDRGNNEQFF. The DNA for the CDR3 is TGTGCCAGCAGGAGTTGGGACAGGGGGAACAATGAGCAGTTCTTC.

The V and J genes are TRBV6-1 and TRBJ2-7; D might be TRBD1 (6 bases). Trimming took off 7 bases at V and 2 bases at J, with 18 bases between the two ends. The germline V gene has CDR1 MNHNS and CDR2 SASEGT. The CDR3 is 15 residues long. The CDR3 loop is CASNPLGAIAYEQYF. The DNA for the CDR3 is TGTGCCAGCAATCCGTTGGGGGCAATAGCCTACGAGCAGTACTTC.

This rearrangement joins TRBV28 to TRBJ1-1, with D possibly being TRBD1 (6 bases). Germline CDR1 MDHEN, CDR2 SYDVKM. V lost 0 bases, J lost 5 bases, and 22 bases lay in between. The CDR3 contains 18 residues. The CDR3 spells CASSLWGLISQGGTEAFF. The CDR3 DNA follows: TGTGCCAGCAGTTTATGGGGATTGATCAGCCAAGGGGGAACTGAAGCTTTCTTT.

The rearrangement joins TRBV7-9 to TRBJ2-3; D might be TRBD1 (8 bases). The CDR3 totals 14 residues. Germline V gives CDR1 SEHNR, CDR2 FQNEAQ (reference sequence). The germline V and J ends were trimmed by 5 bases and 6 bases, with 15 bases remaining between them. CDR3 amino acids: CASSRTGGEDTQYF. In nucleotides, the CDR3 is TGTGCCAGCAGCCGTACAGGGGGGGAGGATACGCAGTATTTT.

The J gene is TRBJ1-2, the V gene TRBV27, with a weak D call TRBD1 (5 bases). Germline V gene lookup returns CDR1 MNHEY and CDR2 SMNVEV (reference sequence). V was shortened by 2 bases and J by 4 bases, with 17 bases between the two germline ends. The CDR3 has 16 amino acids. The CDR3 sequence: CASSLKGSGTTYGYTF. The CDR3 DNA reads as TGTGCCAGCAGTTTAAAGGGGAGTGGTACGACCTATGGCTACACCTTC.

V usage is TRBV7-8 and J usage is TRBJ1-2, with D perhaps TRBD1 (6 bases). The V end lost 2 bases, the J end lost 8 bases, and 12 bases lay between the germline ends. Germline V gene sequence: CDR1 SGHVS, CDR2 FQNEAQ. CDR3 size: 13 residues. In DNA, the CDR3 is TGTGCCAGCAGCTTACCCTGGACAGACGGCTACACCTTC. Translated, it gives CASSLPWTDGYTF.

J is TRBJ1-3 and V is TRBV29-1; possible D gene TRBD1, 5 bases. V was trimmed by 4 bases and J by 4 bases, leaving 14 bases between them. In germline, CDR1 is SQVTM, CDR2 ANQGSEA. This CDR3 is 14 amino acids long. CDR3 amino acids: CSVAQGFPGNTIYF. The CDR3, as DNA: TGCAGCGTTGCGCAGGGTTTCCCCGGAAACACCATATATTTT.

The V call is TRBV2, the J call TRBJ2-7, with 13 bases lining up with TRBD2. CDR1 is SNHLY, CDR2 FYNNEI, per germline. CDR3 length: 15 residues. The V segment lost 6 bases and the J segment 4 bases; nucleotides outside the gene matches: 6. This CDR3 is CASSPGLAGVYEQYF. The CDR3 coding sequence is TGTGCCAGCAGCCCCGGACTAGCGGGAGTATACGAGCAGTACTTC. The full variable domain, rest sourced from reference TRBV2 and TRBJ2-7, is EPEVTQTPSHQVTQMGQEVILRCVPISNHLYFYWYRQILGQKVEFLVSFYNNEISEKSEIFDDQFSVERPDGSNFTLKIRSTKLEDSAMYFCASSPGLAGVYEQYFGPGTRLTVT.

The chain couples TRBV2 to TRBJ2-2; 8 bases fit TRBD1. The CDR3 is 15 residues long. CDR1 is SNHLY and CDR2 is FYNNEI in the germline V gene. V shed 6 bases, J shed 4 bases, and the junction held 7 bases outside the gene matches. CDR3 region: CASRPDRVGTGELFF. DNA for the CDR3: TGTGCCAGCAGACCGGACAGGGTGGGCACCGGGGAGCTGTTTTTT.

V gene TRBV19 combines with J gene TRBJ2-5, with 8 bases that match TRBD1. CDR3 length equals 14 residues. With 4 bases clipped from V and 5 bases from J, the junction kept 6 bases outside the gene matches. Germline V gene sequence: CDR1 LNHDA, CDR2 SQIVND (reference sequence). The CDR3 region has the DNA TGTGCCAGTAGTAGGACAGGGTCGGAGGAGACCCAGTACTTC. This codes for CASSRTGSEETQYF. The variable domain in full, with the rest retrieved from reference TRBV19 and TRBJ2-5, is DGGITQSPKYLFRKEGQNVTLSCEQNLNHDAMYWYRQDPGQGLRLIYYSQIVNDFQKGDIAEGYSVSREKKESFPLTVTSAQKNPTAFYLCASSRTGSEETQYFGPGTRLLVL.

The chain has TRBV29-1 and TRBJ2-5, with D possibly called TRBD1 or TRBD2 (5 bases each). CDR1 is SQVTM and CDR2 is ANQGSEA in the germline V gene. The CDR3 covers 12 residues. V lost 4 bases, J lost 5 bases, and 11 bases lay in between. Here the CDR3 reads CSVVPGAETQYF. CDR3 coding DNA: TGCAGCGTTGTTCCCGGGGCCGAGACCCAGTACTTC. The full variable domain, completed using reference TRBV29-1 and TRBJ2-5, is SAVISQKPSRDICQRGTSLTIQCQVDSQVTMMFWYRQQPGQSLTLIATANQGSEATYESGFVIDKFPISRPNLTFSTLTVSNMSPEDSSIYLCSVVPGAETQYFGPGTRLLVL.

This clone was detected once. The V call is TRBV28, the J call TRBJ2-5; D perhaps matches TRBD2 (5 bases). Germline V gene sequence: CDR1 MDHEN, CDR2 SYDVKM. Trimming cost V 1 base and J 4 bases, with 16 bases left between them. The CDR3 has 16 amino acids. The DNA of the CDR3 is TGTGCCAGCAGTTTATCCAGCGGTGGGGTGTTAGAGACCCAGTACTTC. Translated, it gives CASSLSSGGVLETQYF.

CDR3 residues: CASSPLWGETQYF. For the CDR3, the DNA is TGTGCCAGCAGCCCCTTGTGGGGAGAGACCCAGTACTTC. This chain joins TRBV7-2 and TRBJ2-5; D remains ambiguous. V was cut by 5 bases and J by 4 bases, with 11 bases left in between. Germline-derived CDR1 and CDR2 are SGHTA and FQGNSA. There are 13 residues in the CDR3.